This T cell receptor (beta chain) was identified during a study of technical replicates of blood from several donors. Sequencing was performed with immunoSEQ multiplex PCR; in TCRdb, only in-frame clones are kept and a portion is missing. The repertoire consists of tens of thousands of clones, with around 94% occurring once and the leading ten covering more than 0.2%. Germline-derived CDR1 and CDR2 are SGHVS and FQNEAQ. This CDR3 spans 15 amino acids. V lost 1 base and J lost 2; bases outside the gene matches: 4. The sequenced sample consisted of T cells isolated from PBMCs. The chain couples TRBV7-8 to TRBJ2-5; 7 bases map to TRBD2. The TCR comes from a human donor in good health. CDR3 nucleotides: TGTGCCAGCAGCTTAGTGGGGGGGAAACAAGAGACCCAGTACTTC. It translates to CASSLVGGKQETQYF.